This T cell receptor (beta chain) was retrieved from a study of T cells in Graves' hyperthyroidism and ophthalmopathy. In its sample, this clonotype was seen a few times. The antigen is unknown. Broader study findings: From stable hyperthyroidism, ophthalmopathy was set apart by a 13 V-J model.

Patients between 18 and 65 years old had hyperthyroidism, newly diagnosed and lasting under 2 months. TCR beta CDR3 regions were amplified from RNA transcripts. A first-round RT-PCR of the TCR CDR3 used the HTBI primer set. From the multiplex PCR reads, TCRdb called clonotypes with MiXCR, one entry per CDR3 protein. The sample has around 800,000 distinct CDR3 sequences; roughly 37% are singletons. The CDR3 is made up of 14 amino acids. Losses at the gene ends were 4 bases for V and 2 bases for J; bases not matched to a gene: 5. The germline V gene has CDR1 SGHRS and CDR2 YFSETQ. The receptor comes from a young man with Graves' hyperthyroidism. The chain carries TRBV5-1 and TRBJ2-7, with TRBD1 matching over 8 bases. What was sequenced was blood. This CDR3 is CASSDPGQAYEQYF. As DNA, the CDR3 is TGCGCCAGCAGCGATCCGGGACAGGCCTACGAGCAGTACTTC.